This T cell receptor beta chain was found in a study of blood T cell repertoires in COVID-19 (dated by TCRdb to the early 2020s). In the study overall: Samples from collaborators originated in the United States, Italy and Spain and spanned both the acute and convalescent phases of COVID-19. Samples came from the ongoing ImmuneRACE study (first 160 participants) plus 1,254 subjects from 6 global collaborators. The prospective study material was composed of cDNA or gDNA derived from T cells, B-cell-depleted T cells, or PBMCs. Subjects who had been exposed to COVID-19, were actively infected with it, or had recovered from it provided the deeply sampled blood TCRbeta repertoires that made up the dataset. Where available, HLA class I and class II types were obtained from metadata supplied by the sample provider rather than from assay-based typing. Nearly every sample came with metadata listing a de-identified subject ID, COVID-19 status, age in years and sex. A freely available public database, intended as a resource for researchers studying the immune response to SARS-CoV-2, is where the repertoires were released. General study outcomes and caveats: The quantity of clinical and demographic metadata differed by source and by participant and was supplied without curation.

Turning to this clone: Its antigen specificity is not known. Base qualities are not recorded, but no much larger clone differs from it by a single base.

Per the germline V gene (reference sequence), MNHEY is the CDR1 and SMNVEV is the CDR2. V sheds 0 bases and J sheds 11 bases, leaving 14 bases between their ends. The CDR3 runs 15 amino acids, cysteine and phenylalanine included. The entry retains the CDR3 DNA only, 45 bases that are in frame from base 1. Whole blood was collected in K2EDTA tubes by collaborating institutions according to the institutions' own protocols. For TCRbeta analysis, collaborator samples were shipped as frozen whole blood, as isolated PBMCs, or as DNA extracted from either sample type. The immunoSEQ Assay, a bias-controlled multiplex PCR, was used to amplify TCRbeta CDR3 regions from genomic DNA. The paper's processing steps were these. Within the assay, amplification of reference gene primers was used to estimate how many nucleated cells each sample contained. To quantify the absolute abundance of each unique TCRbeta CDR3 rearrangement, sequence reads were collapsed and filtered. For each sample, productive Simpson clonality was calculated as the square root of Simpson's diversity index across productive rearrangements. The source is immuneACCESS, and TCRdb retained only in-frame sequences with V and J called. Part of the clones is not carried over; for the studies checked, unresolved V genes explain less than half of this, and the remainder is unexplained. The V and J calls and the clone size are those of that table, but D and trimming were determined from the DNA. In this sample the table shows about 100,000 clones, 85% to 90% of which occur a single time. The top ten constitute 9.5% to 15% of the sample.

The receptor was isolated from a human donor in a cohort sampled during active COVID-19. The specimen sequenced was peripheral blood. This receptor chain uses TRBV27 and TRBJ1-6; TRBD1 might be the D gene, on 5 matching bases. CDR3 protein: CASSLSIQGLAPLHF. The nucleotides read TGTGCCAGCAGTTTATCTATTCAGGGTTTAGCACCCCTCCACTTT.